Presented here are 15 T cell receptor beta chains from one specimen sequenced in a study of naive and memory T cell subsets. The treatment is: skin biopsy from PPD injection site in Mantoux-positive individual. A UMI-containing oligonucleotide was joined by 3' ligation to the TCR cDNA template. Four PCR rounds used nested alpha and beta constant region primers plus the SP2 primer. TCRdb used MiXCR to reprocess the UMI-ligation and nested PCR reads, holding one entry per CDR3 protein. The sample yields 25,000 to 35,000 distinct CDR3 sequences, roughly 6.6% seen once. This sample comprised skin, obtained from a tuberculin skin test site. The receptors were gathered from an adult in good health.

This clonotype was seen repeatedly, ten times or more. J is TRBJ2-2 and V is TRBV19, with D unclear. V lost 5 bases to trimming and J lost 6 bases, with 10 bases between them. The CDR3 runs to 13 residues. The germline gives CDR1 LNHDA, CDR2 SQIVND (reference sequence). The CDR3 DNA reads TGTGCCAGTAGTTCGCACAGCGCCGGGGAGCTGTTTTTT. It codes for CASSSHSAGELFF. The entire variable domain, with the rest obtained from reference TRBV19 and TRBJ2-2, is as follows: DGGITQSPKYLFRKEGQNVTLSCEQNLNHDAMYWYRQDPGQGLRLIYYSQIVNDFQKGDIAEGYSVSREKKESFPLTVTSAQKNPTAFYLCASSSHSAGELFFGEGSRLTVL.

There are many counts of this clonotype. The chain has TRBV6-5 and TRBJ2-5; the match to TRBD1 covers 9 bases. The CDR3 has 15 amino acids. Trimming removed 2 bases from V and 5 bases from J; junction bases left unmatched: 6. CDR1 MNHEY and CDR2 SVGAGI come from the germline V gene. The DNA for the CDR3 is TGTGCCAGCAGTTACACAGGGGGCGGTGAGGAGACCCAGTACTTC. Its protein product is CASSYTGGGEETQYF.

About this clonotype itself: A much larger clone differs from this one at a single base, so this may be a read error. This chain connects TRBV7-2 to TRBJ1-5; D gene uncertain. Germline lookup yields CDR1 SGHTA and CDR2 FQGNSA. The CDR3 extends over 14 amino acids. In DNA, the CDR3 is TGTGCCAGCAGCCCTGACACGACCAATCAGCCCCAGAATTTT. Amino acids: CASSPDTTNQPQNF.

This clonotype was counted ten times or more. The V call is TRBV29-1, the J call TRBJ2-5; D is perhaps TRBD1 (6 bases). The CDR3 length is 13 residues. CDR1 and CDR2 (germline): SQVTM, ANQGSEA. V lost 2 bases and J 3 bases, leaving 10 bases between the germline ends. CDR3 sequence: CSVENPGEETQYF. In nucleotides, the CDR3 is TGCAGCGTTGAAAATCCAGGGGAAGAGACCCAGTACTTC.

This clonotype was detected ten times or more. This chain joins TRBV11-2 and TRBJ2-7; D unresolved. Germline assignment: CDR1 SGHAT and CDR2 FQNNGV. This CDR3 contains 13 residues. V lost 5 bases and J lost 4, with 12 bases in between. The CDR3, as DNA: TGTGCCAGCAGCCCCCGTTTCGGATACGAGCAGTACTTC. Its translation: CASSPRFGYEQYF.

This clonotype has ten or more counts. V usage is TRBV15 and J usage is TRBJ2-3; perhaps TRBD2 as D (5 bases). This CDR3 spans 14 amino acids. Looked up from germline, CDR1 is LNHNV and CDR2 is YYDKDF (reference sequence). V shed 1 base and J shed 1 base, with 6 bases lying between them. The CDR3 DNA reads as TGTGCCACCAGCAGAGGGACTGGCACAGATACGCAGTATTTT. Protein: CATSRGTGTDTQYF.

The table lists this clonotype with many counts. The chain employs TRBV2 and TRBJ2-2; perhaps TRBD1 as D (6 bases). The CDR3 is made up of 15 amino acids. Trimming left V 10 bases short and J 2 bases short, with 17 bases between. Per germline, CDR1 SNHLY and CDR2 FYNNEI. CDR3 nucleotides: TGTGCCAAAACTCAGACAGGACGAAACACCGGGGAGCTGTTTTTT. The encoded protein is CAKTQTGRNTGELFF. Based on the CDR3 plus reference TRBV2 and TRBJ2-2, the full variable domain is EPEVTQTPSHQVTQMGQEVILRCVPISNHLYFYWYRQILGQKVEFLVSFYNNEISEKSEIFDDQFSVERPDGSNFTLKIRSTKLEDSAMYFCAKTQTGRNTGELFFGEGSRLTVL.

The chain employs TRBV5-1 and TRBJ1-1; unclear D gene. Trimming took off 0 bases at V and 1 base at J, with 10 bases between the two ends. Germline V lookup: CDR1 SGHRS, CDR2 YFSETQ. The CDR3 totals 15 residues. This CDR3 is CASSLEDGENTEAFF. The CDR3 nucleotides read TGCGCCAGCAGCTTGGAGGACGGGGAGAACACTGAAGCTTTCTTT.

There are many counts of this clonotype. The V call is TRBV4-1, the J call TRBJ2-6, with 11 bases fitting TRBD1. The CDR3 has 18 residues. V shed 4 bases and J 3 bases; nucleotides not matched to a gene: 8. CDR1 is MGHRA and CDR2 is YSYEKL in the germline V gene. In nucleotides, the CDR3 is TGCGCCAGCAGCCCGCCGGACAGGGGGCTGAGTGGGGCCAACGTCCTGACTTTC. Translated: CASSPPDRGLSGANVLTF.

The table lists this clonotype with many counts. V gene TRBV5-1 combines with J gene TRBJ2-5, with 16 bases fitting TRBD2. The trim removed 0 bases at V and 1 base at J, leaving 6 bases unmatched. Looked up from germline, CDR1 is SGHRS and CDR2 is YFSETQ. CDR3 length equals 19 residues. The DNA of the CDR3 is TGCGCCAGCAGCTTGGAAGCCGGGACTAGCGGGGGGGCCCAAGAGACCCAGTACTTC. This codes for CASSLEAGTSGGAQETQYF.

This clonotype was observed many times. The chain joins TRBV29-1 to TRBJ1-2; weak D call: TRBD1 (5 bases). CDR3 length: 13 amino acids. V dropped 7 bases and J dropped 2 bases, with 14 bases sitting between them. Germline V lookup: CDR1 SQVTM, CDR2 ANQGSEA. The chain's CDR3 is CSAPGESNYGYTF. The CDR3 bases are TGCAGCGCCCCGGGGGAGTCAAACTATGGCTACACCTTC.

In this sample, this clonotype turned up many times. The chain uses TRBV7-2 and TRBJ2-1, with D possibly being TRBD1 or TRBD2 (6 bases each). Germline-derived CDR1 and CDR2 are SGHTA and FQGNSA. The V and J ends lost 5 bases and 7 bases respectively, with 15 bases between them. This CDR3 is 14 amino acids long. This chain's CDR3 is CASSRPGALNEQFF. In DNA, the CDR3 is TGTGCCAGCAGCCGTCCGGGGGCCCTGAATGAGCAGTTCTTC.

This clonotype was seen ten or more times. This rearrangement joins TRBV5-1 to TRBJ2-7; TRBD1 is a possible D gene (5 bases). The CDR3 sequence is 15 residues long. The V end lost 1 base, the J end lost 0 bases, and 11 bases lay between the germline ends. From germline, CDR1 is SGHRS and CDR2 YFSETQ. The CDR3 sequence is CASSLTGAYSYEQYF. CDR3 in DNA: TGCGCCAGCAGCTTGACAGGCGCCTACTCCTACGAGCAGTACTTC.

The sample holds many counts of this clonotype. In nucleotides, the CDR3 is TGTGCCACCACTACGGGGGGCCCCCAGCATTTT. This translates into CATTTGGPQHF. This sequence joins TRBV12-3 or TRBV12-4 and TRBJ1-5, with D possibly matching TRBD1 (6 bases). The CDR3 length is 11 residues. V lost 10 bases and J 10 bases, leaving 14 bases between the germline ends.

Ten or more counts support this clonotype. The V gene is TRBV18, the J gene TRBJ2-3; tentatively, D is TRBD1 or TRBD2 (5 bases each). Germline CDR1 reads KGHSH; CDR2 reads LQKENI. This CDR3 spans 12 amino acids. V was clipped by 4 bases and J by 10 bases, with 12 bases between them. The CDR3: CASSLGTGPQYF. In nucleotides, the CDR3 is TGTGCCAGCTCACTCGGGACCGGGCCGCAGTATTTT.